A single TCR beta chain is shown here with its context. What it binds is not known. TCRdb reprocessed the RACE reads via MiXCR and lists one record per CDR3 protein. In the table there are roughly 100,000 distinct CDR3 sequences, about 12% of which are singletons. Germline V gene sequence: CDR1 SEHNR, CDR2 FQNEAQ (reference sequence). Trimming removed 4 bases at V and 7 bases at J, with 20 bases between. This CDR3 has 16 amino acids. The sample belongs to a study of human T cells and chemical hapten exposure. Overall study context: After 6 days, upper back 0.01% DPC patch tests were scored.

Study results and caveats: Sensitizing with DPC caused no change in TCRs above 1 in 1000 frequency.

Regarding time point: pre-sensitization, week 0. Treatment meaning: therapeutic diphenylcyclopropenone sensitization with weekly scalp DPC. The genes are TRBV7-9 and TRBJ2-1; unclear D gene. Source: whole blood, taken in connection with sensitization to the hapten diphenylcyclopropenone (DPC). This TCR came from a woman aged 45 to 65 with alopecia areata. Some clones in this sample may be carry-over from other donors' samples. The CDR3 DNA is TGTGCCAGCAGCTCGCATTCGTCTTCTTGGGGAAATGAGCAGTTCTTC. Amino acid sequence: CASSSHSSSWGNEQFF.